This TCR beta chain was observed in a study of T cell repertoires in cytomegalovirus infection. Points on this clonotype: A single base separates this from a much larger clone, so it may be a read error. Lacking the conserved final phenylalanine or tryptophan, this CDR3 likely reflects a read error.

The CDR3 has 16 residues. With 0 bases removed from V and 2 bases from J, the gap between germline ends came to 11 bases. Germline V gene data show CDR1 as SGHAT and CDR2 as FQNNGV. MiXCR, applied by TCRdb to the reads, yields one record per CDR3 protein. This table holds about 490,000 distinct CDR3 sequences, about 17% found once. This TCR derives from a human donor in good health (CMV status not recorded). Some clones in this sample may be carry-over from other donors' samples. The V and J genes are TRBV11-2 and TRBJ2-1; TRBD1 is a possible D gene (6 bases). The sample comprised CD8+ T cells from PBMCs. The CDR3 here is CASSLDGRGTYNEQFL. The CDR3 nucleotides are TGTGCCAGCAGCTTAGATGGCAGGGGTACCTACAATGAGCAGTTCTTA.